The rows below give T cell receptor beta chains drawn from one sample of a study of graft-versus-host responses after intestinal transplantation. The method was immunoSEQ multiplex PCR; TCRdb's version includes in-frame clones alone and lacks a portion of them. The sample records about 120,000 clones, 90% being singletons. Their specific antigens are unknown. The starting material was unstimulated CD4+ T cells sorted from spleen or lymph node cells, obtained before intestinal transplant. These receptors were taken from a human donor who received an intestinal transplant. The CDR3 runs from the conserved cysteine through the conserved F or W. The D gene is left open where the match is weak. The listing skips clone size in some rows; elsewhere it reads once, few, many or a size class.

d_gene,v_gene,abundance,j_gene,len,CDR3nt,CDR3aa
TRBD1,TRBV10-2,-,TRBJ1-5,13,TGCGCCAGCAGTGAGGGACAGGGGCAGCCCCAGCATTTT,CASSEGQGQPQHF
-,TRBV30,-,TRBJ2-7,11,TGTGCCGGCCGACAGTTCTACGAGCAGTACTTC,CAGRQFYEQYF
TRBD1,TRBV28,-,TRBJ1-4,16,TGTGCCAGCTCCCTTACCCCGGGACAGCCTAATGAAAAACTGTTTTTT,CASSLTPGQPNEKLFF
-,TRBV9,-,TRBJ2-6,17,TGTGCCAGCAGCGTAGCCGGACAGTTCTCTGGGGCCAACGTCCTGACTTTC,CASSVAGQFSGANVLTF
-,TRBV10-3,-,TRBJ2-5,18,TGTGCCATCAGTGAGCCCCTCACAGGTAGGGGCACAAGGGAGACCCAGTACTTC,CAISEPLTGRGTRETQYF
-,TRBV4-3,-,TRBJ2-3,16,TGCGCCAGCAGCCCCCTGGGGGGGGGCGGGGCAGATACGCAGTATTTT,CASSPLGGGGADTQYF
TRBD1,TRBV6-5,-,TRBJ2-7,13,TGTGCCAGCAGACGGGACAGCTCCTACGAGCAGTACTTC,CASRRDSSYEQYF
TRBD1,TRBV7-9,-,TRBJ1-5,16,TGTGCCAGCAGCTTAAATGGGGGACAGAGCAATCAGCCCCAGCATTTT,CASSLNGGQSNQPQHF
-,TRBV5-8,-,TRBJ1-3,16,TGTGCCAGCAGCGCAAGGTGGCAGGGCTCTGGAAACACCATATATTTT,CASSARWQGSGNTIYF
TRBD2,TRBV6-1,-,TRBJ2-5,15,TGTGCCAGTGGGACTAGCGGGAGGGTTGGTGAGACCCAGTACTTC,CASGTSGRVGETQYF
-,TRBV5-1,-,TRBJ1-3,14,TGCGCCAGCAGCTTAGGGGGTGGAAGAAACACCATATATTTT,CASSLGGGRNTIYF
TRBD2,TRBV6-5,-,TRBJ2-1,15,TGTGCCAGCAGTTACGAGATGGGGACTACTTATGAGCAGTTCTTC,CASSYEMGTTYEQFF
-,TRBV18,-,TRBJ2-2,17,TGTGCCAGCTCACCCCCTGTTGCGGCTTTAGGTACCGGGGAGCTGTTTTTT,CASSPPVAALGTGELFF
-,TRBV19,few,TRBJ1-2,14,TGTGCCAGTAGTTCCGACTTAATTACGAATGGCTACACCTTC,CASSSDLITNGYTF
TRBD1,TRBV19,-,TRBJ2-7,15,TGTGCCAGTAGTGTAAGGACAGGGGTACCTTACGAGCAGTACTTC,CASSVRTGVPYEQYF
-,TRBV19,-,TRBJ2-4,17,TGTGCCAGTAGTATAGGGGTGAGGGCCTGGGACAAAAACATTCAGTACTTC,CASSIGVRAWDKNIQYF
-,TRBV29-1,-,TRBJ2-2,14,TGCAGCGTCTGGGCACCCGGGGACACCGGGGAGCTGTTTTTT,CSVWAPGDTGELFF
TRBD1,TRBV6-1,-,TRBJ2-7,16,TGTGCCAGCAGTGAAGCGCGTAGGACAGGGACCTACGAACAGTACTTC,CASSEARRTGTYEQYF
TRBD2,TRBV5-6,-,TRBJ2-5,19,TGTGCCAGCAGCCCACGGTCTGGACTGGCTAGCGGAGGGCGGGAGACCCAGTACTTC,CASSPRSGLASGGRETQYF
TRBD2,TRBV15,-,TRBJ2-5,14,TGTGCCACCAGCACCGGGGGGTCCTCAGGGACCCAGTACTTC,CATSTGGSSGTQYF
-,TRBV6-1,-,TRBJ1-5,14,TGTGCCAGCAGCCGACCGGGGAGCAATCAGCCCCAGCATTTT,CASSRPGSNQPQHF
-,TRBV11-2,-,TRBJ1-1,13,TGTGCCAGCAGCCCGCGGACAGCGACTGAAGCTTTCTTT,CASSPRTATEAFF
TRBD1,TRBV29-1,-,TRBJ1-2,17,TGCAGCGTTCGCTCCGGGACAGGGGATGCCTTTAACTATGGCTACACCTTC,CSVRSGTGDAFNYGYTF
TRBD2,TRBV11-2,-,TRBJ2-5,14,TGTGCCAGCAGCTTGAGACTAGCCCAAGAGACCCAGTACTTC,CASSLRLAQETQYF
-,TRBV5-1,-,TRBJ2-5,13,TGCGCCAGCAGCTTGTATCAGCAAGAGACCCAGTACTTC,CASSLYQQETQYF
-,TRBV5-1,-,TRBJ2-5,14,TGCGCCAGCAGCGGGGCCAGCGCCCAAGAGACCCAGTACTTC,CASSGASAQETQYF
-,TRBV5-1,-,TRBJ1-2,14,TGCGCCAGCAGCCCGGGAGCGGTTAACTATGGCTACACCTTC,CASSPGAVNYGYTF
TRBD1,TRBV9,-,TRBJ1-6,14,TGTGCCAGCAGCGGACAGGGGACCCATTCACCCCTCCACTTT,CASSGQGTHSPLHF
TRBD2,TRBV6-1,-,TRBJ2-2,14,TGTGCCAGCACTATTAGCGGGGGACCCGGGGAGCTGTTTTTT,CASTISGGPGELFF
TRBD2,TRBV30,once,TRBJ2-7,13,TGTGCCTGGAGTGTTTCGGGGGGGCAGGAGCAGTACTTC,CAWSVSGGQEQYF